This entry describes one TCR beta chain. What it binds is not known. It was by 5' RACE with UMI labels that the TRB cDNA libraries were prepared. Using the 5' RACE reads, TCRdb records one entry per CDR3 protein without DNA. Its listing shows 120,000 to 150,000 distinct CDR3 sequences. This specimen comes from a study of CXCR3-negative and CXCR3-positive naive CD8 T cells. At the level of the study: About 140 million TRB reads were obtained in total, which works out to about 1.5 +/- 0.3 million per library. Overall study results and limits: A higher hydrophobicity marked the TRB CDR3s of CXCR3-positive naive cells versus CXCR3-negative naive cells. Comparably high diversity was seen in both naive subsets, and much lower diversity in memory CD8+ cells.

The naive CD8+ gate required CD45RO-CCR7+CD27+CD95- phenotype. This CDR3 has 14 residues. Looked up from germline, CDR1 is LNHNV and CDR2 is YYDKDF (reference sequence). Sequencing was carried out using naive CXCR3+ CD8+ T cells from blood. Sample subset: CD45RO-CCR7+CD27+CD95- naive CD8+ T cells expressing CXCR3 (TNR3+). The V gene is TRBV15, the J gene TRBJ1-4; no DNA is available, so the TRBD1 call from TCRdb remains unchecked. The receptor was isolated from a human donor in good health. Some clones in this sample may be carry-over from other donors' samples. CDR3 region: CATSRVTGVEKLFF.